The rows below give T cell receptor beta chains drawn from one sample of a study of T cell changes during pregnancy in multiple sclerosis. Method: immunoSEQ multiplex PCR; TCRdb's copy keeps in-frame clones and lacks some. There are around 55,000 clones in the sample; 94% occur only once, and about 3.5% lies in the top ten. This sample comprised CD8+ T cells from peripheral blood mononuclear cells, obtained in the third trimester of pregnancy. The receptors come from a female donor with multiple sclerosis, enrolled in a pregnancy study. CDR3s include the opening cysteine and the closing phenylalanine or tryptophan. The order of the fields is J gene, D gene, V gene, clone size, CDR3 protein, CDR3 DNA. The D gene is left open where the match is weak. Part of the rows lack a size; the others show once, few, many or a class for expanded clones.

j_gene: TRBJ2-7
d_gene: TRBD2
v_gene: TRBV30
abundance: .
CDR3aa: CAYLSSGSYEQYF
CDR3nt: TGTGCCTACCTAAGTAGCGGGAGCTACGAGCAGTACTTC

j_gene: TRBJ2-1
d_gene: TRBD2
v_gene: TRBV7-4
abundance: .
CDR3aa: CASSLTGTSGMYNEQFF
CDR3nt: TGTGCCAGCAGCCTAACAGGGACTAGCGGGATGTACAATGAGCAGTTCTTC

j_gene: TRBJ2-1
d_gene: .
v_gene: TRBV7-7
abundance: .
CDR3aa: CASSSSANSYNEQFF
CDR3nt: TGTGCTAGCAGCTCGAGCGCGAACTCCTACAATGAGCAGTTCTTC

j_gene: TRBJ2-7
d_gene: .
v_gene: TRBV7-9
abundance: .
CDR3aa: CASTQLGSYEQYF
CDR3nt: TGTGCCAGCACCCAGTTAGGGAGCTACGAGCAGTACTTC

j_gene: TRBJ2-7
d_gene: TRBD1
v_gene: TRBV10-3
abundance: once
CDR3aa: CAISTDRAFGEQYF
CDR3nt: TGTGCCATCAGTACCGACAGGGCATTTGGGGAGCAGTACTTC

j_gene: TRBJ2-7
d_gene: .
v_gene: TRBV6-5
abundance: .
CDR3aa: CASSVVLEGLAEQYF
CDR3nt: TGTGCCAGCAGTGTAGTTTTGGAGGGGTTGGCCGAGCAGTACTTC

j_gene: TRBJ2-7
d_gene: TRBD2
v_gene: TRBV11-2
abundance: .
CDR3aa: CASSSLGGRRDEQYF
CDR3nt: TGTGCCAGCAGCAGTCTTGGCGGGAGAAGGGACGAGCAGTACTTC

j_gene: TRBJ1-2
d_gene: .
v_gene: TRBV4-1
abundance: .
CDR3aa: CASSQGPGRVPNYGYTF
CDR3nt: TGCGCCAGCAGCCAAGGCCCGGGTAGAGTTCCTAACTATGGCTACACCTTC

j_gene: TRBJ2-7
d_gene: TRBD1
v_gene: TRBV7-9
abundance: .
CDR3aa: CASSLPGQGASSSYEQYF
CDR3nt: TGTGCCAGCAGCCTACCGGGACAGGGGGCGAGTTCCTCCTACGAGCAGTACTTC

j_gene: TRBJ2-7
d_gene: .
v_gene: TRBV6-4
abundance: .
CDR3aa: CASSDGAQQYF
CDR3nt: TGTGCCAGCAGTGACGGAGCCCAGCAGTACTTC

j_gene: TRBJ2-1
d_gene: TRBD2
v_gene: TRBV6-5
abundance: .
CDR3aa: CASSYPSGDSYNEQFF
CDR3nt: TGTGCCAGCAGTTATCCTAGCGGAGACTCCTACAATGAGCAGTTCTTC

j_gene: TRBJ2-1
d_gene: TRBD2
v_gene: TRBV2
abundance: .
CDR3aa: CASSEGLAASFEDEQFF
CDR3nt: TGTGCCAGCAGTGAGGGGCTAGCGGCCTCCTTCGAAGATGAGCAGTTCTTC

j_gene: TRBJ2-1
d_gene: TRBD2
v_gene: TRBV9
abundance: .
CDR3aa: CASSEGTSGLEKQFF
CDR3nt: TGTGCCAGCAGCGAGGGGACTAGCGGGCTCGAGAAGCAGTTCTTC

j_gene: TRBJ1-1
d_gene: TRBD1
v_gene: TRBV14
abundance: .
CDR3aa: CASSNGQDTEAFF
CDR3nt: TGTGCCAGCAGCAATGGACAGGACACTGAAGCTTTCTTT

j_gene: TRBJ2-7
d_gene: .
v_gene: TRBV7-9
abundance: .
CDR3aa: CASSPPTSYEQYF
CDR3nt: TGTGCCAGCAGCCCGCCAACTAGTTACGAGCAGTACTTC

j_gene: TRBJ1-4
d_gene: TRBD1
v_gene: TRBV29-1
abundance: .
CDR3aa: CSAAIADRRSQELF
CDR3nt: TGCAGCGCCGCTATCGCGGACAGGCGTTCCCAAGAGCTTTTT

j_gene: TRBJ2-7
d_gene: TRBD2
v_gene: TRBV12-5
abundance: .
CDR3aa: CASGSPSGTSGRFNPFKQYF
CDR3nt: TGTGCTAGTGGTTCCCCTTCCGGGACTAGCGGGAGGTTTAATCCTTTTAAGCAGTACTTC

j_gene: TRBJ2-7
d_gene: TRBD2
v_gene: TRBV7-9
abundance: .
CDR3aa: CASRGSGSPSYEQYF
CDR3nt: TGTGCCAGCAGAGGTAGCGGGAGCCCTTCCTACGAGCAGTACTTC

j_gene: TRBJ2-1
d_gene: TRBD2
v_gene: TRBV2
abundance: .
CDR3aa: CASSEDILAGGPYNEQFF
CDR3nt: TGTGCCAGCAGTGAAGATATACTAGCGGGAGGCCCCTACAATGAGCAGTTCTTC

j_gene: TRBJ2-1
d_gene: .
v_gene: TRBV6-5
abundance: .
CDR3aa: CASSYKAGGEQFF
CDR3nt: TGTGCCAGCAGTTACAAGGCGGGCGGTGAGCAGTTCTTC

j_gene: TRBJ2-1
d_gene: TRBD1
v_gene: TRBV4-2
abundance: few
CDR3aa: CASSQAHRRQGLYNEQFF
CDR3nt: TGTGCCAGCAGCCAGGCTCACCGGCGACAGGGGTTATACAATGAGCAGTTCTTC

j_gene: TRBJ2-1
d_gene: .
v_gene: TRBV5-6
abundance: .
CDR3aa: CASSSMTKDLNEQFF
CDR3nt: TGTGCCAGCAGCTCCATGACGAAGGACTTGAATGAGCAGTTCTTC

j_gene: TRBJ2-1
d_gene: TRBD2
v_gene: TRBV6-4
abundance: many
CDR3aa: CASSDASGRGYNEQFF
CDR3nt: TGTGCCAGCAGTGACGCGAGCGGGAGGGGTTACAATGAGCAGTTCTTC

j_gene: TRBJ1-1
d_gene: .
v_gene: TRBV23-1
abundance: .
CDR3aa: CASSQSGGQVQLNTEAFF
CDR3nt: TGCGCCAGCAGTCAATCGGGGGGGCAGGTTCAGTTGAACACTGAAGCTTTCTTT

j_gene: TRBJ2-7
d_gene: TRBD2
v_gene: TRBV9
abundance: .
CDR3aa: CASSPAGRAYEQYF
CDR3nt: TGTGCCAGCAGCCCAGCAGGGAGGGCCTACGAGCAGTACTTC

j_gene: TRBJ2-7
d_gene: TRBD2
v_gene: TRBV5-1
abundance: .
CDR3aa: CASSIGLAAYEQYF
CDR3nt: TGCGCCAGCAGCATTGGACTAGCGGCGTACGAGCAGTACTTC

j_gene: TRBJ2-1
d_gene: .
v_gene: TRBV13
abundance: .
CDR3aa: CASSSRDLYNEQFF
CDR3nt: TGTGCCAGCAGCTCTAGGGACTTATACAATGAGCAGTTCTTC

j_gene: TRBJ2-6
d_gene: TRBD1
v_gene: TRBV27
abundance: .
CDR3aa: CASSLGQGSGANVLTF
CDR3nt: TGTGCCAGCAGTCTGGGACAGGGATCTGGGGCCAACGTCCTGACTTTC

j_gene: TRBJ2-7
d_gene: .
v_gene: TRBV13
abundance: once
CDR3aa: CASSLTRGEQYF
CDR3nt: TGTGCCAGCAGCCTGACTAGGGGCGAGCAGTACTTC

j_gene: TRBJ2-7
d_gene: .
v_gene: TRBV23-1
abundance: .
CDR3aa: CASSPPGEDTYEQYF
CDR3nt: TGCGCCAGCAGTCCCCCGGGGGAGGACACCTACGAGCAGTACTTC

j_gene: TRBJ2-7
d_gene: TRBD1
v_gene: TRBV19
abundance: .
CDR3aa: CASSTTGQGVHSYEQYF
CDR3nt: TGTGCCAGTAGTACTACGGGACAGGGGGTCCACTCCTACGAGCAGTACTTC

j_gene: TRBJ2-3
d_gene: TRBD2
v_gene: TRBV7-3
abundance: .
CDR3aa: CASSPHSGGYTDTQYF
CDR3nt: TGTGCCAGCAGCCCTCATAGCGGGGGGTACACAGATACGCAGTATTTT

j_gene: TRBJ2-1
d_gene: .
v_gene: TRBV2
abundance: .
CDR3aa: CASTGGGQSLTAKREGPNEQFF
CDR3nt: TGTGCCAGCACTGGGGGCGGACAGTCCCTCACGGCAAAAAGGGAAGGGCCCAATGAGCAGTTCTTC

j_gene: TRBJ2-7
d_gene: TRBD1
v_gene: TRBV5-1
abundance: .
CDR3aa: CASSFDRDRGRYEQYF
CDR3nt: TGCGCCAGCAGCTTTGACCGGGACAGGGGAAGGTACGAGCAGTACTTC

j_gene: TRBJ2-1
d_gene: TRBD2
v_gene: TRBV13
abundance: .
CDR3aa: CASSYSPAGGRNEQFF
CDR3nt: TGTGCCAGCAGCTACTCACCGGCGGGAGGGCGGAATGAGCAGTTCTTC

j_gene: TRBJ1-5
d_gene: .
v_gene: TRBV27
abundance: .
CDR3aa: CASSPISNQPQHF
CDR3nt: TGTGCCAGCAGTCCCATTAGCAATCAGCCCCAGCATTTT

j_gene: TRBJ2-2
d_gene: TRBD1
v_gene: TRBV19
abundance: .
CDR3aa: CASSAFRGPGELFF
CDR3nt: TGTGCCAGTAGTGCCTTTAGGGGGCCCGGGGAGCTGTTTTTT

j_gene: TRBJ2-5
d_gene: .
v_gene: TRBV5-1
abundance: .
CDR3aa: CASSLVPQETQYF
CDR3nt: TGCGCCAGCAGCTTGGTCCCTCAAGAGACCCAGTACTTC

j_gene: TRBJ1-2
d_gene: .
v_gene: TRBV7-2
abundance: .
CDR3aa: CASSLVRGGRPNYGYTF
CDR3nt: TGTGCCAGCAGCTTAGTAAGGGGAGGCAGACCTAACTATGGCTACACCTTC

j_gene: TRBJ2-7
d_gene: .
v_gene: TRBV4-1
abundance: .
CDR3aa: CASSHPGSYEQYF
CDR3nt: TGCGCCAGCAGCCATCCGGGGAGCTACGAGCAGTACTTC

j_gene: TRBJ1-1
d_gene: .
v_gene: TRBV5-5
abundance: .
CDR3aa: CASSPWGGGEGTEAFF
CDR3nt: TGTGCCAGCAGCCCGTGGGGGGGTGGGGAAGGAACTGAAGCTTTCTTT

j_gene: TRBJ2-1
d_gene: .
v_gene: TRBV29-1
abundance: .
CDR3aa: CSVDGSLDSPNREQFF
CDR3nt: TGCAGCGTTGATGGGTCCCTGGACTCCCCGAATCGGGAGCAGTTCTTC

j_gene: TRBJ1-2
d_gene: .
v_gene: TRBV6-1
abundance: .
CDR3aa: CASSVLAEGGYGYTF
CDR3nt: TGTGCCAGCAGTGTATTGGCAGAGGGCGGCTATGGCTACACCTTC

j_gene: TRBJ1-5
d_gene: .
v_gene: TRBV7-7
abundance: .
CDR3aa: CASSRTVTGPQHF
CDR3nt: TGTGCTAGCAGCAGGACAGTGACCGGGCCCCAGCATTTT

j_gene: TRBJ2-7
d_gene: TRBD1
v_gene: TRBV29-1
abundance: .
CDR3aa: CSVCTPGQGYEQYF
CDR3nt: TGCAGCGTGTGCACACCGGGACAGGGCTACGAGCAGTACTTC

j_gene: TRBJ2-1
d_gene: TRBD2
v_gene: TRBV19
abundance: .
CDR3aa: CASSILGTSNEQFF
CDR3nt: TGTGCCAGTAGTATATTGGGGACTAGCAATGAGCAGTTCTTC